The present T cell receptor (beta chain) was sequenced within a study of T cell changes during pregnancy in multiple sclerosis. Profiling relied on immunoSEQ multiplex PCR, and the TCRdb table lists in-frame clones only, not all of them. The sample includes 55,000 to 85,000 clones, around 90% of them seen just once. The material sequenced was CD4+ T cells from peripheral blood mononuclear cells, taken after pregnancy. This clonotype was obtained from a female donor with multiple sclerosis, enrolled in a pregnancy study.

CDR3 coding DNA: TGTGCCAGCAGCTTTCGCACTAGCGGGAGGCCAGATACGCAGTATTTT. This sequence encodes CASSFRTSGRPDTQYF. The chain uses TRBV5-8 and TRBJ2-3, with 12 bases that match TRBD2. Germline lookup yields CDR1 SGHTS and CDR2 YDEGEE. V lost 2 bases to trimming and J lost 4 bases; unmatched junction nucleotides: 5. The CDR3 totals 16 residues.